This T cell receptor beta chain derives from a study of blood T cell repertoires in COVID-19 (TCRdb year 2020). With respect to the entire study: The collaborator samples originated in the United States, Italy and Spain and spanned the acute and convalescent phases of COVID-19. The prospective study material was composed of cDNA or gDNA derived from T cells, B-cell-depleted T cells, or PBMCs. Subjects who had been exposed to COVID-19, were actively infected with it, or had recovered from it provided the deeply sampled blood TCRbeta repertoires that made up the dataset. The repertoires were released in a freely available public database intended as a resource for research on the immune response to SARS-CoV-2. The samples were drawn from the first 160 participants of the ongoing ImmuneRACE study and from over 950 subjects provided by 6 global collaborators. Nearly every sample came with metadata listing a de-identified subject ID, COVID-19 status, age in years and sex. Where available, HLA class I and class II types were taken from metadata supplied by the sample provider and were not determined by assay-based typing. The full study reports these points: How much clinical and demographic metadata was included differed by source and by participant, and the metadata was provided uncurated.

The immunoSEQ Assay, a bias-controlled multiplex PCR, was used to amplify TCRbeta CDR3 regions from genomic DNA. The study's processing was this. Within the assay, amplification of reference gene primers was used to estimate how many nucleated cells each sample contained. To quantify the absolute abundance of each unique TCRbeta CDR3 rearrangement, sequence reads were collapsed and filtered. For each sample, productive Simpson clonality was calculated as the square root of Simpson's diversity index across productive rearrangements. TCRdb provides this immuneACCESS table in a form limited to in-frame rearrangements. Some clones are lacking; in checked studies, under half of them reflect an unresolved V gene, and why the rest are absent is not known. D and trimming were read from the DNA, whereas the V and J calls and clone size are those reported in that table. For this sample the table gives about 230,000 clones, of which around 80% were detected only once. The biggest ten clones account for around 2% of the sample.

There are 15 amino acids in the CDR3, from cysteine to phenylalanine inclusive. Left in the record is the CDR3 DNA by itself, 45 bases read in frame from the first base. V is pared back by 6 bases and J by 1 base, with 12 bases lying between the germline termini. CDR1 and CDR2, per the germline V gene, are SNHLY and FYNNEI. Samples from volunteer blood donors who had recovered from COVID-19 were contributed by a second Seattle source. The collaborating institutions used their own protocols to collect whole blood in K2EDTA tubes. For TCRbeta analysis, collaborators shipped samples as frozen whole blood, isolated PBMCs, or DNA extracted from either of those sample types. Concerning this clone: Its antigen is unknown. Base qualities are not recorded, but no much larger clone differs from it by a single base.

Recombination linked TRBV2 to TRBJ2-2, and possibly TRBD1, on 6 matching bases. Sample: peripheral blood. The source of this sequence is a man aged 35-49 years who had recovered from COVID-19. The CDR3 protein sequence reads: CASRGDTRNTGELFF. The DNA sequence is TGTGCCAGCAGGGGGGACACCCGGAACACCGGGGAGCTGTTTTTT.